Described below is a single T cell receptor (beta chain) sequence and its context. These data originate in a study of blood T cell repertoires in COVID-19. In the study overall: The analysed material was cDNA or gDNA that came from T cells, B-cell-depleted T cells, or PBMCs.

Per the original methods: Amplified reference gene primers provided the basis for estimating nucleated cell counts. Profiled with immunoSEQ multiplex PCR; TCRdb holds only in-frame clones, not every one. The V and J calls and clone size come from that table; D and trimming were worked out from the DNA. The table includes approximately 500,000 clones, 85% to 90% detected once. The CDR3 sequence is 16 residues long. Germline V gene sequence: CDR1 SGHDT, CDR2 YYEEEE. Unmatched junction bases numbered 9, after V lost 5 bases and J lost 2 bases. This sequence joins TRBV5-6 and TRBJ2-7; 11 bases map to TRBD2. Material for sequencing was PBMCs or T cells enriched from blood (not recorded which). This sequence was found in a middle-aged woman who had recovered from COVID-19. The CDR3 bases are TGTGCCAGCAGTTCCACCGGGACTAGCGGTCCCTACGAGCAGTACTTC. This codes for CASSSTGTSGPYEQYF.